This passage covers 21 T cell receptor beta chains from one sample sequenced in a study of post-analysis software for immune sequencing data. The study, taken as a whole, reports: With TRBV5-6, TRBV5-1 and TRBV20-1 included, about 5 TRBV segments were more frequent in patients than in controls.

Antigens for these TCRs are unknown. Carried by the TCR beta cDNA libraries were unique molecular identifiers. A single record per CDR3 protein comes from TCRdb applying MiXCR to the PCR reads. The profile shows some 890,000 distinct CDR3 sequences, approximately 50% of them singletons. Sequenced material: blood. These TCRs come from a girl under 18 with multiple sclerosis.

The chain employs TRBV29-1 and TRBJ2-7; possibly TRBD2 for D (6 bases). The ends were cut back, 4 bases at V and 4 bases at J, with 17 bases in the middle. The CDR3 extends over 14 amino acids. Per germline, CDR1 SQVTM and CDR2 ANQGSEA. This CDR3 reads CSVAPRDSEYEQYF. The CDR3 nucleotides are TGCAGCGTTGCCCCCCGGGACTCAGAATACGAGCAGTACTTC.

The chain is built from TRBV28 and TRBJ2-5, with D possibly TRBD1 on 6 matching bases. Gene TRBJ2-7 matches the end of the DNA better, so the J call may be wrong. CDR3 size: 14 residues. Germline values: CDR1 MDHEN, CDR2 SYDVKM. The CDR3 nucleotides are TGTGCCAGCAGTTTAGAGTACAGGGACTACGAGCAGTACTTC. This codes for CASSLEYRDYEQYF.

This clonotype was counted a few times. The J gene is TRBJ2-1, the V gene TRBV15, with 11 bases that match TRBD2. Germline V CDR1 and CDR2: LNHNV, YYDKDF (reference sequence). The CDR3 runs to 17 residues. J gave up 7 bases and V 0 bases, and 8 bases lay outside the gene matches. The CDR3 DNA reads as TGTGCCACCAGCAGAGATGATGTAGCGGGGGGGCTTAATGAGCAGTTCTTC. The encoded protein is CATSRDDVAGGLNEQFF. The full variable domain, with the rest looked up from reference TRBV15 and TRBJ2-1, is DAMVIQNPRYQVTQFGKPVTLSCSQTLNHNVMYWYQQKSSQAPKLLFHYYDKDFNNEADTPDNFQSRRPNTSFCFLDIRSPGLGDTAMYLCATSRDDVAGGLNEQFFGPGTRLTVL.

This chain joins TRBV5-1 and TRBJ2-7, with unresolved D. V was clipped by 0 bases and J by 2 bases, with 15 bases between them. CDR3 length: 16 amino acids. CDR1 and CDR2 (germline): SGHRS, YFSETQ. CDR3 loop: CASSLGGGAPTYEQYF. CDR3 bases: TGCGCCAGCAGCTTGGGCGGCGGAGCCCCGACCTACGAGCAGTACTTC. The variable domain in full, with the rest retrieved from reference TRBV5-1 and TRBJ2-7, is KAGVTQTPRYLIKTRGQQVTLSCSPISGHRSVSWYQQTPGQGLQFLFEYFSETQRNKGNFPGRFSGRQFSNSRSEMNVSTLELGDSALYLCASSLGGGAPTYEQYFGPGTRLTVT.

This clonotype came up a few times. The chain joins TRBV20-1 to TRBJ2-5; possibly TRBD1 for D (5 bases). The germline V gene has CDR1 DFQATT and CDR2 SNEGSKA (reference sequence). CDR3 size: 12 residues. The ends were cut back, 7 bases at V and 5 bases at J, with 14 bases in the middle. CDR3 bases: TGCAGTGTCGAAGGGGCAGATGAGACCCAGTACTTC. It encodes CSVEGADETQYF.

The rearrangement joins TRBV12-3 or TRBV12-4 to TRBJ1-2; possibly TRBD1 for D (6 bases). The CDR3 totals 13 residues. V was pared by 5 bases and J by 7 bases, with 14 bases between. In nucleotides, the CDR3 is TGTGCCAGCAGTCCACAGGGTTCGGGTGGCTACACCTTC. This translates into CASSPQGSGGYTF.

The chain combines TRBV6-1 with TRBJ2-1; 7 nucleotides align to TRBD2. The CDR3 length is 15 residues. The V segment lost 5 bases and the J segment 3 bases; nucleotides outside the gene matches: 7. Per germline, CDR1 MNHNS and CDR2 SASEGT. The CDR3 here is CASSQVPGGYNEQFF. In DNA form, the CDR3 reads TGTGCCAGCAGTCAAGTTCCGGGAGGCTACAATGAGCAGTTCTTC.

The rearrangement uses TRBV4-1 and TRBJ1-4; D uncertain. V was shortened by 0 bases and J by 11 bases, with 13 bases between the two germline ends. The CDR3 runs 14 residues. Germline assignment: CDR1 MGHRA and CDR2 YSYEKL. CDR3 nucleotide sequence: TGCGCCAGCAGCCAAGATCGAAGTCTAGGGAAACTGTTTTTT. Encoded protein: CASSQDRSLGKLFF.

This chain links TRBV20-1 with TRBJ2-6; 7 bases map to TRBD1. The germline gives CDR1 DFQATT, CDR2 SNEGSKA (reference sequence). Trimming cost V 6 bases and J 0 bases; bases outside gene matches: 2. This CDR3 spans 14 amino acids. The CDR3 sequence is CSAGQFSGANVLTF. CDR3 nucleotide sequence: TGCAGTGCGGGACAGTTCTCTGGGGCCAACGTCCTGACTTTC.

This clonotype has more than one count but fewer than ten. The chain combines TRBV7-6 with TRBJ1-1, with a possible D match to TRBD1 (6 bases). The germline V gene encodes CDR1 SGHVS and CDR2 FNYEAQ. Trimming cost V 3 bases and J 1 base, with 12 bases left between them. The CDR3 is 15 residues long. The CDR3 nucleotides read TGTGCCAGCAGCTTGGGGGGCGTAAAGAACACTGAAGCTTTCTTT. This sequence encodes CASSLGGVKNTEAFF.

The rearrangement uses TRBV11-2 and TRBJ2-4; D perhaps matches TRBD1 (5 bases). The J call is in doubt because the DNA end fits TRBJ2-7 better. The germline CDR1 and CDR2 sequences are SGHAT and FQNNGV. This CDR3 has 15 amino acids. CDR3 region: CASSLVDSASYEQYF. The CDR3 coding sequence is TGTGCCAGCAGCTTAGTTGACAGCGCGTCCTACGAGCAGTACTTC.

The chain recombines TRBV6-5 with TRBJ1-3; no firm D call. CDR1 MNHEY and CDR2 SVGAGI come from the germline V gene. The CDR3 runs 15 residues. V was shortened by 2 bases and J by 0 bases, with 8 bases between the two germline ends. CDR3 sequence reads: CASSYARSSGNTIYF. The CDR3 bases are TGTGCCAGCAGTTACGCCCGTAGCTCTGGAAACACCATATATTTT.

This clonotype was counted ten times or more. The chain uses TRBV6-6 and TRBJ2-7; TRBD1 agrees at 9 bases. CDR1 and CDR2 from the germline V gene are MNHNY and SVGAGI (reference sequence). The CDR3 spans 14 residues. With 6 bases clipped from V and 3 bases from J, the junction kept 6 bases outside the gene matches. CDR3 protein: CASSSGTGFYEQYF. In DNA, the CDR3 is TGTGCCAGCAGCTCCGGGACAGGGTTCTACGAGCAGTACTTC.

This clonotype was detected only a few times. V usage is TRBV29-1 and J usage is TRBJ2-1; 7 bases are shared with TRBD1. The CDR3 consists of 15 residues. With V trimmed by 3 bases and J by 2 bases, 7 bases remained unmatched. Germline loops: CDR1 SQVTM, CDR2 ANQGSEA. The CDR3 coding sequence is TGCAGCGTTGATGGGACAGAGGAGACCTACAATGAGCAGTTCTTC. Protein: CSVDGTEETYNEQFF.

The CDR3 sequence: CASSAGTGRSYEQYF. In nucleotides, the CDR3 is TGCGCCAGCAGCGCGGGTACCGGGAGGTCCTACGAGCAGTACTTC. The gene calls are TRBV5-1 and TRBJ2-7; the match to TRBD2 covers 7 bases. The CDR3 is made up of 15 amino acids. Germline CDR1 reads SGHRS; CDR2 reads YFSETQ. V dropped 4 bases and J dropped 1; count of bases not matched to a gene: 8.

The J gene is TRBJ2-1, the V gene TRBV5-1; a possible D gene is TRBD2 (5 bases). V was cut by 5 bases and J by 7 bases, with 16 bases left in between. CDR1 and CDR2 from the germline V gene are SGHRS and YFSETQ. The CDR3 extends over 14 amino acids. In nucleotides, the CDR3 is TGCGCCAGCAGTTCTCAAACTGACTATAATGAGCAGTTCTTC. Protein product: CASSSQTDYNEQFF. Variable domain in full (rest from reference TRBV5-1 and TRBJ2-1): KAGVTQTPRYLIKTRGQQVTLSCSPISGHRSVSWYQQTPGQGLQFLFEYFSETQRNKGNFPGRFSGRQFSNSRSEMNVSTLELGDSALYLCASSSQTDYNEQFFGPGTRLTVL.

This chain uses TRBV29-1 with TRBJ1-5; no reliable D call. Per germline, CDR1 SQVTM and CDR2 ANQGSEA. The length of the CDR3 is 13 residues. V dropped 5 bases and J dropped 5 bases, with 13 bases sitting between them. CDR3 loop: CSVRHERDQPQHF. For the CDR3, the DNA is TGCAGCGTTCGACACGAGCGGGATCAGCCCCAGCATTTT.

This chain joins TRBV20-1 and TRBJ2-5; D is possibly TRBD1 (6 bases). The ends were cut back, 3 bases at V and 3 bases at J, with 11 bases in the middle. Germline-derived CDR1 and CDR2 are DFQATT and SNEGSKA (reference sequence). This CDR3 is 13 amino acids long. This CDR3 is CSARHRTEETQYF. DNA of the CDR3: TGCAGTGCTAGGCATAGGACAGAAGAGACCCAGTACTTC.

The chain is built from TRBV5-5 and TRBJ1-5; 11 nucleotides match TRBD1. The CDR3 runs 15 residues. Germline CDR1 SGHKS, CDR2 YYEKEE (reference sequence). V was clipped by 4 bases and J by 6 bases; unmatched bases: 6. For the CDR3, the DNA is TGTGCCAGCAGCCGGACAGGGGGCGAAAGTCAGCCCCAGCATTTT. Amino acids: CASSRTGGESQPQHF.

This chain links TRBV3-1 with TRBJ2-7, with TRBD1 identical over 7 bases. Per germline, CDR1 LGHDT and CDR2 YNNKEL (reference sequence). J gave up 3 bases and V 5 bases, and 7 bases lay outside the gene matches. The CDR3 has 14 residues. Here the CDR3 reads CASSRTGEYYEQYF. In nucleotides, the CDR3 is TGTGCCAGCAGCAGGACAGGCGAATACTACGAGCAGTACTTC.

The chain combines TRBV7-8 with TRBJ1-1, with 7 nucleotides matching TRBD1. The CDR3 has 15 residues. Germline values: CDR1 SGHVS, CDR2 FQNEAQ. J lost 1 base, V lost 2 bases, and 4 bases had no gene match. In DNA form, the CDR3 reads TGTGCCAGCAGCTTAAACAGGGGCAAGAACACTGAAGCTTTCTTT. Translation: CASSLNRGKNTEAFF.